This T cell receptor beta chain derives from a study of cytomegalovirus exposure and HLA in healthy donors. PCR was performed using 60 Vbeta and 13 Jbeta primers. TCRdb's table, derived via immunoSEQ multiplex PCR, lists solely in-frame clones and lacks some. The repertoire holds tens of thousands of clones, roughly 76% seen once, with about 1.9% in the top ten. The V and J ends lost 1 base and 4 bases respectively, with 7 bases between them. Germline V gene sequence: CDR1 LGHNT, CDR2 FRNRAP. This CDR3 is built from 13 residues. As concerns this clone: Its target is not known.

Findings of the study overall: Later work showed greater clonal expansion in HLA-associated TCR beta chains than in equally common others. A list of about 160 TCR beta chains associated with cytomegalovirus was given.

V gene TRBV12-5 combines with J gene TRBJ2-5; D may be TRBD1 (5 bases). The source is a woman aged 30 to 39 in good health and CMV-seronegative. Material: PBMCs. CDR3 nucleotides: TGTGCTAGTGGTTTGGCAGGGTCAGAGACCCAGTACTTC. Residues: CASGLAGSETQYF.